This record concerns one T cell receptor beta chain sequence. This clone was detected only a few times. This clone's antigen is unknown. Per-base qualities were not stored, and no clone one base away is much larger. According to the germline V gene, CDR1 reads SGHVS and CDR2 reads FQNEAQ. Trimming costs V 5 bases and J 6 bases, and their ends lie 10 bases apart. The CDR3 numbers 13 residues from cysteine through phenylalanine. The CDR3 DNA has 39 bases and is translated from base 1. The method behind the library was the immunoSEQ multiplex PCR assay. For the multiplex PCR, a mixture combining 60 forward primers for TCR Vbeta segments and 13 reverse primers for TCR Jbeta segments was used. Amplification of the CDR3 region of rearranged TCR beta genes was performed with a multiplex PCR assay on genomic DNA. Amplified TCR beta libraries were sequenced as 87-base-pair reads on the Illumina HiSeq System. The source study handled its data this way. A later analysis counted some 80 million unique TCR beta chains across the 666 repertoires, and roughly 9.9 million of these chains were shared by at least two donors. Raw reads were error-corrected and collapsed into unique sequences by a nearest-neighbor algorithm in which closely related sequences were merged to remove PCR and sequencing errors. To assign V, D and J gene segments, CDR3 sequences were aligned to IMGT reference sequences. For a sequence to be retained, a match of at least six nucleotides to both a V gene segment and a J gene segment was required. A rearrangement counted as productive if the CDR3 had no stop codons and remained in frame with V and J, and every other rearrangement counted as non-productive. CDR3 was defined according to IMGT convention as the region running from the second conserved V-encoded cysteine to the conserved J-encoded phenylalanine. The earlier analysis of 500 to 600 of the donors excluded sequences that lacked an unambiguous match to a single V gene segment. In an earlier analysis of several hundred of the donors, V segments were called functional above 56.7% productive rearrangements and were called segregating when the between-donor standard deviation exceeded 5%. A statistical classification framework was built to diagnose cytomegalovirus status from the catalog of TCR beta chain sequences. V and J gene assignment, in a later analysis, came from comparing TCR nucleotide sequences with IMGT/GENE-DB human TR gene sequences. The TCRdist pipeline was used in a later analysis to assign CDR3 sequences and most-parsimonious VDJ recombination scenarios. A later analysis defined each TCR beta chain by its CDR3 amino acid sequence plus V-gene family, and excluded reads lacking a unique V-gene family. To address suspected cross-contamination and a sequencing artifact, a later analysis removed 592 highly shared, low-generation-probability nucleotide sequences. In a later analysis, a clonal expansion index was calculated for each public chain from normalized within-repertoire ranks of inferred template counts. In a later analysis, generation probabilities were computed using a VDJ recombination model fitted to out-of-frame rearrangements, and the results were checked against IGoR. In a later analysis, TCR-TCR, TCR-HLA and TCR-CMV co-occurrence was scored with hypergeometric tests, and a repertoire-size bias correction was applied to TCR pairs. A later analysis estimated false discovery rates by permuting HLA or CMV assignments 20 times. In a later analysis, co-occurring TCRs were grouped using DBSCAN, with TCRdist sequence similarity added in when clustering inside HLA-allele-positive subsets. For co-occurrence clustering, repertoires with fewer than 30,000 or more than 120,000 public chains were excluded, along with about five repertoires with anomalous nucleotide sharing. Entries here come from immuneACCESS through TCRdb and include only in-frame sequences with V and J called. Some clones fail to appear in such tables; in the studies checked, an unresolved V gene covers under half of the shortfall, and the cause of the remainder is unknown. That table furnishes V, J and clone size, whereas the DNA furnished D and trimming. This sample holds roughly 130,000 clones; 73% were observed only once. The ten biggest clones cover about 2.1% of the sample.

These data originate in a study of cytomegalovirus exposure and HLA in healthy donors (TCRdb year 2017). For the study in its entirety: In an earlier analysis of some 610 of the donors, about 260 Gb of sequence data and 90 million to 120 million unique TCR beta sequences from about 180 million T cells were reported. The study was designed to test whether signatures of past pathogen exposure could be identified by cataloging public T cell receptors. Every repertoire in the discovery cohort had been generated on one and the same sequencing platform. The later analysis used no new phenotypic data to find candidate immune exposures, relying instead on TCR beta sequences and their occurrence across donors. Of the 350 to 450 genotyped donors, around 81% fell in the genetic ancestry cluster associated with self-reported Caucasian donors. Among some 400 genotyped donors of the cohort, an average of around 250,000 unique TCR beta nucleotide sequences was sequenced per donor, of which roughly 17% were non-productive. Typing coverage differed by locus: A, B, C, DRB1 and DQB1 were typed in about 620-640 donors, DQA1 in 500 to 550, DPA1 in 600 to 610, and DPB1 in approximately 450. An earlier analysis of 587 of the donors applied high-throughput TCR beta sequencing to assess whether each TCR beta V gene segment acted as functional or pseudogenic. A later analysis re-analyzed previously published TCR beta repertoires from approximately 670 donors and added high-resolution HLA genotyping to study TCR occurrence patterns. To predict cytomegalovirus infection status, the study combined high-throughput TCR immunosequencing, statistical association of individual TCRs with disease status, and machine learning. Roughly 300 gigabases of sequencing data and approximately 85 million unique TCR sequences were included in an early release covering about 620 HLA-typed donors. The study profiled the T cell repertoires of hundreds of subjects by immunosequencing and related them to cytomegalovirus serostatus. Besides the first cohort of 550 to 750 subjects, a separate validation cohort made up of some 110 different subjects was used. Four to six DR-DQ haplotypes were handled as single units for association and clustering, since linkage in the cohort was strong. HLA typing included class I and class II loci at four-digit resolution. Donor age, sex, ethnicity and CMV serostatus were collected together with the repertoire data. In a later genetic analysis, genome-wide SNP genotypes for about three fifths of the roughly 670 donors were used, and that subset was treated as a discovery cohort. General findings and caveats noted by the study authors: The classifier was reported to diagnose cytomegalovirus status with high specificity and sensitivity in both the original and validation cohorts. According to a later analysis, TCR association rates differed among HLA loci, with DRB1 alleles showing the most associated TCRs and HLA-C alleles showing the fewest. Specific HLA alleles were associated with over 15,000 TCR beta sequences at a false discovery rate of 0.05 in a later analysis. When HLA alleles, especially DR and DQ, strongly co-occurred, attributing TCR associations to individual alleles was difficult. The 87-base-pair reads could not distinguish some IMGT-functional V segments, including TRBV6-2 and TRBV6-3, so those segments were excluded. A further reported finding was that TCR beta sequences accurately predicted the HLA-A and HLA-B alleles for most subjects in the first cohort. Sequencing depth was assumed to be roughly uniform across donors in the presence/absence analyses, though that assumption may not hold. Compared with the approximately 710-donor mean, donors in an Asian-associated ancestry cluster had fewer N-insertions in productive TCRs, according to a later genetic analysis. The study listed 150 to 200 TCR beta chains as associated with cytomegalovirus. The cohort was sequenced for TCR beta chains only, and without alpha or paired-chain data the features that could be detected were limited. V-gene and J-gene trimming of TCR beta chains was associated with a missense DCLRE1C variant in a later genetic analysis, and the association was replicated in an independent cohort. According to a later analysis, parvovirus B19, influenza, CMV and Epstein-Barr virus appeared linked to several top co-occurrence clusters. A later analysis found that HLA-associated TCR beta chains were more clonally expanded and had lower generation probabilities than equally common non-associated chains. HLA typing was unavailable for some donors at each locus, so association tests used only the typed subset. A group of highly shared sequence variants was considered likely to be a technical artifact of the sequencing pipeline. Across donors, most TCR sequences were observed very rarely, whereas some public TCRs were present in many individuals. Broadly in line with IMGT annotations, most TCR beta V segments showed up in productive rearrangements about 90% or about 30% of the time in an earlier analysis of a few hundred of the donors. Correlated functional status among segregating V segments might be attributable to linkage disequilibrium, but an unknown experimental factor could not be ruled out. Because counts were too low, around 17 rarely observed V segments, including chromosome 9 orphons, were left out of the earlier analysis of approximately 580 of the donors. Three of the identified cytomegalovirus-associated TCR beta chains were confirmed in vitro to be specific for cytomegalovirus antigens. According to a later analysis, most CMV-associated TCR beta chains appeared to be HLA-restricted, and the HLA associations seemed to be driven largely by CMV exposure. The only immune exposure information available for the cohort was CMV serostatus. It was suggested by the authors that the approach could potentially be generalized to other disease states and immunological phenotypes.

The cohort was made up of several hundred healthy bone marrow donors. At the time of sampling, all cohort members were nominally healthy, though unrecorded immune exposures were likely present. The donor tested CMV seropositive and was one of the 289 seropositive cohort members. Every donor gave a peripheral blood sample, and the peripheral blood mononuclear cells from that sample were used for TCR beta sequencing. Genomic DNA was extracted from the blood cell samples with the Qiagen DNeasy Blood Extraction Kit. This receptor was identified in a middle-aged woman in good health and CMV-seropositive. Material: PBMCs. The rearrangement combines TRBV7-8 with TRBJ1-4; the D gene remains uncertain. The CDR3 loop reads CASSGGNDEKLFF. The DNA is TGTGCCAGCAGCGGCGGGAACGATGAAAAACTGTTTTTT.